These 30 T cell receptor beta chains originate from one sample sequenced in a study of T cell changes during pregnancy in multiple sclerosis. This table comes from immunoSEQ multiplex PCR, and its TCRdb copy is limited to in-frame clones, with some not included. The sample carries around 79,000 clones, 75% to 95% recorded once. Sequencing used CD4+ T cells from peripheral blood mononuclear cells, obtained in the second trimester of pregnancy. These receptors were collected from a female donor with multiple sclerosis, enrolled in a pregnancy study.

This chain joins TRBV27 and TRBJ2-1, with 7 bases identical to TRBD2. CDR3 length equals 11 residues. The V gene end was trimmed by 7 bases and the J gene end by 6 bases; junction bases not matched to a gene: 0. Germline CDR1 reads MNHEY; CDR2 reads SMNVEV (reference sequence). CDR3 nucleotides: TGTGCCAGCACTAGCGGCAATGAGCAGTTCTTC. Amino acids: CASTSGNEQFF.

The rearrangement links TRBV6-6 to TRBJ1-6; 8 nucleotides agree with TRBD1. Trimming removed 7 bases from V and 9 bases from J; junction bases left unmatched: 14. This CDR3 comprises 16 residues. Germline V CDR1 and CDR2: MNHNY, SVGAGI (reference sequence). The CDR3 nucleotides are TGTGCCAGCAATATTGGACAGGGAAAGGTGGGTTCACCCCTCCACTTT. It specifies CASNIGQGKVGSPLHF.

J is TRBJ2-1 and V is TRBV28; D gene unclear. The CDR3 spans 13 residues. CDR1 MDHEN and CDR2 SYDVKM come from the germline V gene. Trimming removed 6 bases from V and 8 bases from J, with 14 bases in between. CDR3 residues: CASRDNSLDEQFF. CDR3 DNA: TGTGCCAGCAGGGATAACAGTTTGGATGAGCAGTTCTTC.

This clone was observed a single time. V usage is TRBV9 and J usage is TRBJ2-1; TRBD2 agrees at 12 bases. The V gene's germline CDR1 is SGDLS and CDR2 YYNGEE. This CDR3 spans 17 amino acids. V lost 4 bases, J lost 4 bases, and 9 bases stayed unmatched. The CDR3 loop reads CASSPSSSGGAYNEQFF. In nucleotides, the CDR3 is TGTGCCAGCAGCCCCTCTTCTAGCGGGGGGGCATACAATGAGCAGTTCTTC.

This chain uses TRBV2 with TRBJ2-1; D might be TRBD1 (5 bases). Germline V gene lookup returns CDR1 SNHLY and CDR2 FYNNEI. Trimming removed 11 bases at V and 2 bases at J, with 7 bases between. The CDR3 is made up of 11 amino acids. CDR3 in DNA: TGTGCCTTACAGGCCTACAATGAGCAGTTCTTC. This sequence encodes CALQAYNEQFF.

This chain links TRBV5-8 with TRBJ1-2, with 9 positions matching TRBD1. The CDR3 has 12 residues. V dropped 4 bases and J dropped 5; count of bases not matched to a gene: 0. Germline assignment: CDR1 SGHTS and CDR2 YDEGEE. In DNA form, the CDR3 reads TGTGCCAGCAGCGGGACAGGGTATGGCTACACCTTC. Translation: CASSGTGYGYTF.

J is TRBJ2-2 and V is TRBV15, with D tentatively TRBD2 (6 bases). The germline V gene has CDR1 LNHNV and CDR2 YYDKDF (reference sequence). The CDR3 spans 14 residues. The V end lost 7 bases, the J end lost 4 bases, and 13 bases lay between the germline ends. CDR3 in amino acids: CATKRESRTGELFF. Here the CDR3 DNA reads TGTGCCACCAAACGGGAGTCACGCACCGGGGAGCTGTTTTTT.

CDR3: CASSAGTGVNQPQHF. CDR3 coding DNA: TGTGCCAGCAGCGCCGGGACAGGGGTCAATCAGCCCCAGCATTTT. The chain combines TRBV7-9 with TRBJ1-5, with 10 bases lining up with TRBD1. Germline V gene lookup returns CDR1 SEHNR and CDR2 FQNEAQ (reference sequence). CDR3 size: 15 residues. Trimming removed 5 bases from V and 3 bases from J; junction bases left unmatched: 4.

J is TRBJ2-7 and V is TRBV6-5, with D possibly matching TRBD1 (6 bases). The CDR3 is 14 amino acids. Between the trimmed V and J ends, which lost 7 bases and 5 bases, there was a span of 18 bases. CDR1 MNHEY and CDR2 SVGAGI come from the germline V gene. The CDR3 reads CASNRGHRVNEQYF. As DNA, the CDR3 is TGTGCCAGCAACCGGGGACACCGGGTAAACGAGCAGTACTTC.

Here the CDR3 reads CASSRSGRETYEQYF. In DNA, the CDR3 is TGTGCCAGCAGCCGTAGCGGGAGAGAAACCTACGAGCAGTACTTC. This rearrangement joins TRBV6-1 to TRBJ2-7; 9 bases match TRBD2. CDR3 length: 15 residues. Germline CDR1 reads MNHNS; CDR2 reads SASEGT. Trimming at V came to 6 bases and at J to 2 bases, leaving 8 bases not matched to a gene.

The chain is built from TRBV19 and TRBJ1-1; possible D gene TRBD1, 5 bases. CDR3 length: 15 amino acids. V was pared by 1 base and J by 1 base, with 10 bases between. Germline loops: CDR1 LNHDA, CDR2 SQIVND (reference sequence). CDR3: CASSIAAGRNTEAFF. For the CDR3, the DNA is TGTGCCAGTAGTATAGCGGCAGGGCGGAACACTGAAGCTTTCTTT.

This clone appeared many times. V usage is TRBV11-3 and J usage is TRBJ2-1; 13 bases are a match to TRBD2. The CDR3 spans 15 residues. V shed 4 bases and J 8 bases; nucleotides not matched to a gene: 5. Germline V lookup: CDR1 SGHNT, CDR2 YENEEA. The CDR3 sequence: CASSSGLAGEHEQFF. The CDR3, as DNA: TGTGCCAGCAGCTCAGGACTAGCGGGAGAACATGAGCAGTTCTTC.

This sequence joins TRBV7-9 and TRBJ2-6; 9 bases map to TRBD1. After removal of 2 bases from V and 1 base from J, the junction contained 9 bases not matched to a gene. This CDR3 region has 19 residues. Germline CDR1 is SEHNR and CDR2 is FQNEAQ (reference sequence). The CDR3 spells CASSLSLGQGSSGANVLTF. In nucleotides, the CDR3 is TGTGCCAGCAGCTTATCTCTGGGACAGGGTTCGTCTGGGGCCAACGTCCTGACTTTC.

This clone came up once. CDR3 nucleotide sequence: TGTGCCAGCAGCCCCCGGGAGGGGGCCTACGAGCAGTACTTC. Translation: CASSPREGAYEQYF. V and J are TRBV11-3 and TRBJ2-7; 8 positions match TRBD2. CDR3 length: 14 amino acids. In germline, CDR1 is SGHNT, CDR2 YENEEA. With 5 bases clipped from V and 2 bases from J, the junction kept 5 bases outside the gene matches. The full variable domain, completed using reference TRBV11-3 and TRBJ2-7, is EAGVVQSPRYKIIEKKQPVAFWCNPISGHNTLYWYLQNLGQGPELLIRYENEEAVDDSQLPKDRFSAERLKGVDSTLKIQPAELGDSAVYLCASSPREGAYEQYFGPGTRLTVT.

This chain joins TRBV29-1 and TRBJ2-5, with D uncertain. V lost 6 bases, J lost 5 bases, and 10 bases lay in between. CDR3 length: 11 amino acids. The germline V gene encodes CDR1 SQVTM and CDR2 ANQGSEA. CDR3 protein: CSVNIVETQYF. CDR3 bases: TGCAGCGTGAACATTGTGGAGACCCAGTACTTC.

This chain uses TRBV5-1 with TRBJ1-2, with a weak D call TRBD1 (5 bases). Trimming stripped 4 bases from V and 0 bases from J, with 19 bases between. Germline lookup yields CDR1 SGHRS and CDR2 YFSETQ. The CDR3 is 17 residues long. The chain's CDR3 is CASSPQGTAPTNYGYTF. The DNA of the CDR3 is TGCGCCAGCAGCCCCCAGGGCACGGCCCCCACTAACTATGGCTACACCTTC. The full variable domain, rest sourced from reference TRBV5-1 and TRBJ1-2, is KAGVTQTPRYLIKTRGQQVTLSCSPISGHRSVSWYQQTPGQGLQFLFEYFSETQRNKGNFPGRFSGRQFSNSRSEMNVSTLELGDSALYLCASSPQGTAPTNYGYTFGSGTRLTVV.

The V gene is TRBV11-2, the J gene TRBJ1-2; unclear D gene. Germline CDR1 is SGHAT and CDR2 is FQNNGV. The CDR3 extends over 13 amino acids. Deletions cut 3 bases from V and 8 bases from J, with 13 bases between. The chain's CDR3 is CASSFILSVGYTF. The CDR3 region has the DNA TGTGCCAGCAGCTTTATTTTATCAGTAGGCTACACCTTC.

The V call is TRBV30, the J call TRBJ2-3, with 9 bases that match TRBD1. J was trimmed by 3 bases and V by 3 bases; bases with no gene match: 7. In germline, CDR1 is GTSNPN, CDR2 SVGIG (reference sequence). The CDR3 spans 15 residues. In nucleotides, the CDR3 is TGTGCCTGGAGGTGGGGACAGGGTGTGACAGATACGCAGTATTTT. It translates to CAWRWGQGVTDTQYF.

V is TRBV5-4 and J is TRBJ2-7, with TRBD1 matching over 11 bases. Germline values: CDR1 SGHNT, CDR2 YYREEE (reference sequence). The CDR3 is 14 residues long. Trimming removed 4 bases from V and 6 bases from J; junction bases left unmatched: 6. This chain's CDR3 is CASSKRDRGFEQYF. CDR3 bases: TGTGCCAGCAGCAAACGGGACAGGGGGTTCGAGCAGTACTTC.

V usage is TRBV12-2 and J usage is TRBJ2-7; the DNA was not compared with TRBD2, the D call given in the table. TRBV12-2 is noted as a pseudogene. The CDR3 runs 16 residues. The CDR3 is CASRLRGPFYSYEQYF. CDR3 nucleotide sequence: TGTGCAAGTCGCTTGCGGGGGCCCTTCTACTCCTACGAGCAGTACTTC.

This chain uses TRBV18 with TRBJ2-1, with TRBD2 matching over 10 bases. The CDR3 spans 14 residues. Trimming took 3 bases from V and 10 from J; bases not matched to a gene: 6. Germline lookup yields CDR1 KGHSH and CDR2 LQKENI. Here the CDR3 DNA reads TGTGCCAGCTCACCGGCTAGCGGGAGACCCGAGCAGTTCTTC. Residues: CASSPASGRPEQFF.

The chain joins TRBV28 to TRBJ2-7; the D is unclear. V was clipped by 8 bases and J by 6 bases, with 8 bases between them. This CDR3 is 10 amino acids long. Germline CDR1 MDHEN, CDR2 SYDVKM. The CDR3: CASGALEQYF. In DNA form, the CDR3 reads TGTGCCAGCGGAGCCCTCGAGCAGTACTTC.

The chain links TRBV6-5 to TRBJ2-7; TRBD1 matches 7 bases. The CDR3 is 13 amino acids. The V gene's germline CDR1 is MNHEY and CDR2 SVGAGI. The V segment lost 10 bases and the J segment 5 bases; nucleotides outside the gene matches: 11. CDR3 coding DNA: TGTGCCACGCGACAGGGACAAGTGCACGAGCAGTACTTC. Protein product: CATRQGQVHEQYF.

The chain has TRBV11-3 and TRBJ2-1, with 7 bases matching TRBD2. The V gene end was trimmed by 0 bases and the J gene end by 6 bases; junction bases not matched to a gene: 11. This CDR3 has 17 residues. Looked up from germline, CDR1 is SGHNT and CDR2 is YENEEA. CDR3 protein: CASSLDLGGSTANEQFF. As DNA, the CDR3 is TGTGCCAGCAGCTTAGATCTAGGCGGGAGTACGGCCAATGAGCAGTTCTTC.

The chain carries TRBV30 and TRBJ2-7; 9 bases are a match to TRBD1. With 0 bases clipped from V and 5 bases from J, the junction kept 5 bases outside the gene matches. The germline V gene has CDR1 GTSNPN and CDR2 SVGIG (reference sequence). The CDR3 runs 14 residues. The CDR3: CAWSVLGTGNEQYF. The CDR3 region has the DNA TGTGCCTGGAGTGTACTGGGGACAGGGAACGAGCAGTACTTC. Supplemented by reference TRBV30 and TRBJ2-7, the full variable domain reads SQTIHQWPATLVQPVGSPLSLECTVEGTSNPNLYWYRQAAGRGLQLLFYSVGIGQISSEVPQNLSASRPQDRQFILSSKKLLLSDSGFYLCAWSVLGTGNEQYFGPGTRLTVT.

The rearrangement uses TRBV6-1 and TRBJ2-7, with D possibly TRBD1 on 6 matching bases. This CDR3 has 14 residues. V was shortened by 6 bases and J by 6 bases, with 18 bases between the two germline ends. Germline lookup yields CDR1 MNHNS and CDR2 SASEGT. This CDR3 reads CASSPVSRGGEQYF. The DNA of the CDR3 is TGTGCCAGCAGCCCTGTATCCAGGGGCGGCGAGCAGTACTTC.

The rearrangement uses TRBV30 and TRBJ2-1; TRBD2 agrees at 7 bases. V shed 0 bases and J 4 bases; nucleotides not matched to a gene: 3. The CDR3 runs to 14 residues. Germline CDR1 GTSNPN, CDR2 SVGIG (reference sequence). The CDR3 reads CAWSVASGYNEQFF. DNA for the CDR3: TGTGCCTGGAGTGTGGCTAGCGGTTACAATGAGCAGTTCTTC.

The CDR3 DNA reads TGCGCCAGCAGCAGGACTAGCGGGAGTTACGAGCAGTACTTC. As protein: CASSRTSGSYEQYF. The chain has TRBV5-1 and TRBJ2-7; 13 bases are a match to TRBD2. The CDR3 has 14 amino acids. V dropped 4 bases and J dropped 4; count of bases not matched to a gene: 2. From germline, CDR1 is SGHRS and CDR2 YFSETQ.

The genes are TRBV2 and TRBJ2-5, with D unresolved. The CDR3 runs to 16 residues. CDR1 is SNHLY and CDR2 is FYNNEI in the germline V gene. Between the trimmed V and J ends, which lost 6 bases and 0 bases, there was a span of 17 bases. The CDR3 DNA reads as TGTGCCAGCAGACTTCGACAAACGGCAAACCAAGAGACCCAGTACTTC. It yields the protein CASRLRQTANQETQYF.

In DNA, the CDR3 is TGTGCCAGCAAGCGGACAGCTCTGAACACTGAAGCTTTCTTT. Residues: CASKRTALNTEAFF. This chain links TRBV6-4 with TRBJ1-1; possible D gene TRBD1, 6 bases. V lost 7 bases and J lost 0, with 12 bases in between. Germline CDR1 MRHNA, CDR2 SNTAGT. The CDR3 runs 14 residues.